Listed here are 25 T cell receptor beta chains from one sample, sequenced in a study of blood T cells in healthy people across ages. Using a J-beta primer mix together with a sample-barcoded 5' primer, a second PCR was run for about 7 to 12 cycles. TCRdb re-derived calls from the 5' RACE reads in MiXCR, one entry per CDR3 protein. The sample includes some 1.8 million distinct CDR3 sequences, approximately 39% of them seen just once. Source material: blood. The receptors derive from a human donor in good health.

This chain joins TRBV27 and TRBJ2-6, with D unclear. Trimming took 4 bases from V and 0 from J, leaving 19 bases between them. CDR3 length: 19 amino acids. Looked up from germline, CDR1 is MNHEY and CDR2 is SMNVEV (reference sequence). The CDR3 DNA reads TGTGCCAGCAGTTCGACGACGGAAGATCCTAGCTCTGGGGCCAACGTCCTGACTTTC. The encoded protein is CASSSTTEDPSSGANVLTF. Complete variable domain (other parts from reference TRBV27 and TRBJ2-6): EAQVTQNPRYLITVTGKKLTVTCSQNMNHEYMSWYRQDPGLGLRQIYYSMNVEVTDKGDVPEGYKVSRKEKRNFPLILESPSPNQTSLYFCASSSTTEDPSSGANVLTFGAGSRLTVL.

Of note for this clonotype: A much bigger clone sits one base away, suggesting this may be a read error. This rearrangement joins TRBV28 to TRBJ1-3, with 7 bases that match TRBD1. CDR3 size: 15 residues. After removal of 6 bases from V and 9 bases from J, the junction contained 14 bases not matched to a gene. From germline, CDR1 is MDHEN and CDR2 SYDVKM. This chain's CDR3 is CASRSDRDRRTTIYF. The CDR3 coding sequence is TGTGCCAGCAGAAGCGACCGGGACAGACGAACCACCATATATTTT.

The chain recombines TRBV10-3 with TRBJ1-1; D is undetermined. Trimming took off 3 bases at V and 5 bases at J, with 10 bases between the two ends. Germline CDR1 reads ENHRY; CDR2 reads SYGVKD. The CDR3 totals 13 residues. CDR3 sequence reads: CAISDSDGTEAFF. The CDR3 DNA is TGTGCCATCAGTGATTCCGACGGGACTGAAGCTTTCTTT.

This clonotype was counted a few times. For the CDR3, the DNA is TGTGCCAGCAGCGGTTCATATACATCTATGATGTTCTTC. It translates to CASSGSYTSMMFF. This chain links TRBV7-2 with TRBJ2-1; the D is unclear. This CDR3 has 13 residues. Trimming stripped 5 bases from V and 15 bases from J, with 20 bases between. Germline values: CDR1 SGHTA, CDR2 FQGNSA.

The V call is TRBV29-1, the J call TRBJ1-5, with D perhaps TRBD1 (5 bases). This CDR3 is 13 amino acids long. Trimming removed 2 bases from V and 3 bases from J, with 8 bases in between. Germline-derived CDR1 and CDR2 are SQVTM and ANQGSEA. CDR3: CSVERDLNQPQHF. The CDR3 DNA follows: TGCAGCGTTGAAAGGGACCTCAATCAGCCCCAGCATTTT.

The chain is built from TRBV12-3 or TRBV12-4 and TRBJ1-4; the D is unclear. This CDR3 is 13 amino acids long. V dropped 7 bases and J dropped 8 bases, with 14 bases sitting between them. CDR3 coding DNA: TGTGCCAGCACCTTGGAGAGCCACGAAAAACTGTTTTTT. Amino acids: CASTLESHEKLFF.

The chain is built from TRBV5-1 and TRBJ2-4, with D possibly matching TRBD1 (6 bases). The CDR3 has 15 amino acids. The germline gives CDR1 SGHRS, CDR2 YFSETQ. Deletions cut 0 bases from V and 1 base from J, with 8 bases between. CDR3 loop: CASSLDRVAKNIQYF. In DNA form, the CDR3 reads TGCGCCAGCAGCTTGGACAGGGTTGCCAAAAACATTCAGTACTTC.

The chain recombines TRBV5-5 with TRBJ2-1; D is possibly TRBD2 (5 bases). From germline, CDR1 is SGHKS and CDR2 YYEKEE (reference sequence). The CDR3 extends over 14 amino acids. The germline V and J ends were trimmed by 4 bases and 9 bases, with 17 bases remaining between them. CDR3 sequence reads: CASSPWRVLGEQFF. The CDR3 DNA is TGTGCCAGCAGCCCATGGCGGGTTTTGGGTGAGCAGTTCTTC.

The chain uses TRBV12-3 or TRBV12-4 and TRBJ2-2; TRBD1 agrees at 7 bases. The junction had 4 bases not matched to a gene; V was cut back by 3 bases and J by 6 bases. The CDR3 totals 14 residues. The CDR3 DNA sequence: TGTGCCAGCAGTTTGTGGCAGGGGGCCGGGGAGCTGTTTTTT. Its translation: CASSLWQGAGELFF.

The chain is built from TRBV29-1 and TRBJ1-1; D unclear. Germline-derived CDR1 and CDR2 are SQVTM and ANQGSEA. This CDR3 region has 12 residues. The CDR3 loop is CRTPLLNTEAFF. The DNA of the CDR3 is TGCAGGACTCCCCTGTTAAACACTGAAGCTTTCTTT. Supplemented by reference TRBV29-1 and TRBJ1-1, the full variable domain reads SAVISQKPSRDICQRGTSLTIQCQVDSQVTMMFWYRQQPGQSLTLIATANQGSEATYESGFVIDKFPISRPNLTFSTLTVSNMSPEDSSIYLCRTPLLNTEAFFGQGTRLTVV.

This clonotype was counted a few times. This chain joins TRBV12-3 or TRBV12-4 and TRBJ1-2; the match to TRBD1 covers 8 bases. Trimming took 6 bases from V and 2 from J; bases not matched to a gene: 8. The CDR3 is 15 residues long. Here the CDR3 reads CASRDDRGGNYGYTF. CDR3 DNA sequence: TGTGCCAGCAGGGACGACAGGGGAGGGAACTATGGCTACACCTTC.

This clonotype appeared a few times. The gene calls are TRBV20-1 and TRBJ2-5; no firm D call. The better agreement between TRBJ2-7 and the DNA end casts doubt on the J call. Germline CDR1 reads DFQATT; CDR2 reads SNEGSKA (reference sequence). The CDR3 has 12 residues. The DNA for the CDR3 is TGCAGTGCTAGGCTCCCGGGCGGCGAGCAGTACTTC. It encodes CSARLPGGEQYF.

In this sample, this clonotype turned up once. V is TRBV28 and J is TRBJ2-5; D is perhaps TRBD1 or TRBD2 (5 bases each). Trimming took 5 bases from V and 4 from J, leaving 11 bases between them. Germline V gene lookup returns CDR1 MDHEN and CDR2 SYDVKM. There are 13 residues in the CDR3. CDR3 sequence (DNA): TGTGCCAGCAGTCGACGGGGCACAGAGACCCAGTACTTC. Protein sequence: CASSRRGTETQYF.

The chain employs TRBV12-3 or TRBV12-4 and TRBJ2-1; tentative D call: TRBD2 (6 bases). This CDR3 spans 12 amino acids. Deletions cut 8 bases from V and 7 bases from J, with 12 bases between. The CDR3 DNA reads TGTGCCAGCGCCCTGACTAGGAATGAGCAGTTCTTC. It encodes CASALTRNEQFF.

V gene TRBV7-2 combines with J gene TRBJ1-2, with D possibly TRBD1 on 5 matching bases. The CDR3 is 14 residues long. The germline V and J ends were trimmed by 1 base and 5 bases, with 11 bases remaining between them. Germline values: CDR1 SGHTA, CDR2 FQGNSA. As DNA, the CDR3 is TGTGCCAGCAGCTTAGAGGGGTCGGTTTATGGCTACACCTTC. This sequence encodes CASSLEGSVYGYTF.

This clonotype was picked up many times. The chain recombines TRBV12-3 or TRBV12-4 with TRBJ1-2; 7 bases map to TRBD1. The CDR3 has 12 amino acids. With 6 bases clipped from V and 6 bases from J, the junction kept 4 bases outside the gene matches. The CDR3 reads CASSLTGNGYTF. CDR3 nucleotide sequence: TGTGCCAGCAGCTTGACAGGGAATGGCTACACCTTC.

The chain has TRBV7-2 and TRBJ1-6; 10 bases match TRBD1. J gave up 8 bases and V 1 base, and 5 bases lay outside the gene matches. Germline loops: CDR1 SGHTA, CDR2 FQGNSA. The CDR3 runs to 16 residues. This chain's CDR3 is CASSLDRQGAYSPLHF. CDR3 in DNA: TGTGCCAGCAGCTTAGATAGACAGGGGGCATATTCACCCCTCCACTTT.

This chain uses TRBV6-2 or TRBV6-3 with TRBJ2-1; perhaps TRBD2 as D (6 bases). CDR1 is MNHEY, CDR2 SVGEGT, per germline. V was pared by 2 bases and J by 4 bases, with 12 bases between. The CDR3 runs to 15 residues. DNA of the CDR3: TGTGCCAGCAGTTACGGGGAGGTTAAGTACAATGAGCAGTTCTTC. Its protein product is CASSYGEVKYNEQFF.

The genes are TRBV24-1 and TRBJ2-1, with D possibly being TRBD1 (6 bases). Germline-derived CDR1 and CDR2 are KGHDR and SFDVKD. The CDR3 is 15 amino acids. V lost 3 bases to trimming and J lost 9 bases, with 17 bases between them. The CDR3 region has the DNA TGTGCCACCAGTGATCCATTACTTGGGGGCATTGAGCAGTTCTTC. Protein: CATSDPLLGGIEQFF.

J is TRBJ2-2 and V is TRBV5-6; D unclear. The germline CDR1 and CDR2 sequences are SGHDT and YYEEEE. The CDR3 is 13 amino acids. Trimming shortened V by 4 bases and J by 6 bases, and 10 bases separated the two germline ends. CDR3 residues: CASSLSSSGELFF. CDR3 bases: TGTGCCAGCAGCCTTAGTAGCTCCGGGGAGCTGTTTTTT.

The J gene is TRBJ1-5, the V gene TRBV24-1; D is unresolved. Germline V CDR1 and CDR2: KGHDR, SFDVKD. The CDR3 has 13 amino acids. V was shortened by 3 bases and J by 1 base, with 3 bases between the two germline ends. The DNA for the CDR3 is TGTGCCACCAGTGATCGAAGCAATCAGCCCCAGCATTTT. Translation gives CATSDRSNQPQHF.

The rearrangement joins TRBV5-1 to TRBJ2-5; 11 nucleotides match TRBD1. Trimming cost V 0 bases and J 2 bases; bases outside gene matches: 3. The germline gives CDR1 SGHRS, CDR2 YFSETQ. CDR3 length equals 16 residues. The CDR3 bases are TGCGCCAGCAGCTTGGGGGACAGGGGGAGTCAAGAGACCCAGTACTTC. This codes for CASSLGDRGSQETQYF.

The gene calls are TRBV2 and TRBJ2-5; 11 bases fit TRBD2. The CDR3 length is 15 residues. V shed 7 bases, J shed 4 bases, and the junction held 8 bases outside the gene matches. Germline CDR1 and CDR2: SNHLY and FYNNEI. The CDR3 loop is CASKSRTSGGETQYF. The CDR3 coding sequence is TGTGCCAGCAAGTCCCGAACTAGCGGGGGAGAGACCCAGTACTTC.

The gene calls are TRBV2 and TRBJ2-7, with 7 bases identical to TRBD1. The germline V gene has CDR1 SNHLY and CDR2 FYNNEI. The CDR3 spans 15 residues. Trimming removed 0 bases from V and 3 bases from J; junction bases left unmatched: 5. CDR3 in DNA: TGTGCCAGCAGTGAAGCAGGGGGCTCGGGCTACGAGCAGTACTTC. It encodes CASSEAGGSGYEQYF.

This clonotype occurred once. The rearrangement uses TRBV2 and TRBJ1-2; 9 nucleotides align to TRBD1. This CDR3 has 14 amino acids. V lost 4 bases and J lost 6; bases outside the gene matches: 6. CDR1 is SNHLY and CDR2 is FYNNEI in the germline V gene. DNA of the CDR3: TGTGCCAGCAGTGTAAGGGGACAGGGTAATGGCTACACCTTC. This gives the protein CASSVRGQGNGYTF.